This entry features one TCR beta chain sequence. Original processing methods: Estimation of nucleated cell counts relied on the amplification of reference gene primers. This table comes from immunoSEQ multiplex PCR, and its TCRdb copy is limited to in-frame clones, with some not included. D and trimming were read from the DNA, whereas the V and J calls and clone size are those reported in that table. Of under 300,000 clones listed, approximately 85% are singletons. The data belong to a study of blood T cell repertoires in COVID-19. CDR1 and CDR2 (germline): SGHNT, YYREEE (reference sequence). The ends were cut back, 5 bases at V and 2 bases at J, with 13 bases in the middle. This CDR3 is built from 14 residues. Assignment of participants to cohorts was predicated upon participant-reported clinical history. Recovered Cohort 3 donors showed two negative PCRs, clearance, or symptom resolution.

This clonotype was sampled from a woman aged 25 to 45 who had recovered from COVID-19. Source material: PBMCs or T cells enriched from blood (not recorded which). The rearrangement joins TRBV5-4 to TRBJ1-1; D is possibly TRBD1 (5 bases). The CDR3 loop is CASSLWGENTEAFF. The CDR3 DNA sequence: TGTGCCAGCAGTCTTTGGGGGGAAAACACTGAAGCTTTCTTT.